This T cell receptor (beta chain) was profiled in a study of T-cell reconstitution after alpha-beta-depleted transplantation in children. Study-wide findings and caveats: Reports say that about two months after transplant, the alpha-beta T cells came out of several hundred graft clones that had expanded.

This clonotype has only a few counts. Its antigen is unidentified. CDR1 and CDR2 (germline): DFQATT, SNEGSKA (reference sequence). Trimming left V 0 bases short and J 2 bases short, with 8 bases between. The CDR3 has 14 amino acids. Unique molecular identifiers were incorporated during preparation of the TCRbeta library. Via MiXCR, TCRdb re-called the PCR reads, giving one row per CDR3 protein. The table includes about 1,000,000 distinct CDR3 sequences, about 29% detected once. The chain employs TRBV20-1 and TRBJ1-5; no firm D call. This TCR was recovered from a boy under two years old who had a stem cell transplant for SCID, so the T cells may come from the graft donor. The material sequenced was PBMCs, mostly from graft donor cells, taken 360 days after TCRalphabeta/CD19-depleted stem cell transplant. Here the CDR3 DNA reads TGCAGTGCTAGAGAGGGCCAGGGCAATCAGCCCCAGCATTTT. It yields the protein CSAREGQGNQPQHF.